The sequence of this TCR beta chain was determined in a study of blood T cells in healthy people across ages (dated by TCRdb to between 2014 and 2016). About the investigation overall: In model experiments, template switching captured roughly one uniquely barcoded TCR beta cDNA molecule for every two T cells. To avoid experimental bias, donors of different ages were distributed randomly across sequencing lanes. The donors were divided into four age groups: young (average 16 years), middle-aged (approximately 41), aged (approximately 62) and long-lived (approximately 74). The study analyzed two additional independent replicas of 1 million unique cDNA reads from the same blood draw for two donors, one aged 18 to 30 and one aged 80 or older. Age-related changes in TCR beta repertoire diversity were measured in the study by deep sequencing normalized with unique cDNA molecular identifiers. What the work shows at the level of the full study, not this receptor alone: As age increased, observed TCR beta diversity per million T cells dropped in a roughly linear way, and a significant reduction was already evident by age around 41. Conclusive comparison of naive and antigen-experienced compartments was prevented by the profiling of bulk unsorted PBMCs. Total diversity estimates from one million sequenced T cells were considered lower bounds and underestimates. Observed TCR beta diversity correlated strongly with the percentage of naive T cells measured by flow cytometry. Compared with the aged group, more naive CD4+ T cells, fewer expanded clones and increased TCR diversity were shown by the long-lived group, suggesting age selection. Because donor CMV infection status was unknown, age-related changes in expanded clonotypes were potentially confounded.

Reading the germline V gene (reference sequence) gives CDR1 MNHEY and CDR2 SMNVEV. V is pared back by 5 bases and J by 8 bases, with 19 bases lying between the germline termini. Taken from cysteine to phenylalanine, the CDR3 has 15 residues. Kept here is only the CDR3 DNA, which spans 45 bases and is read in frame from base 1. The table lists this clonotype with a few counts. Its antigen specificity is not known. Nothing much larger sits one base from this clone, and base qualities are not available. The method was 5' RACE. A second about 6 to 11 cycle PCR used a sample-barcoded 5' primer and a J-beta primer mix. A template-switch 5' adaptor carrying 12 random nucleotides introduced a unique molecular identifier onto each TCR beta cDNA molecule. Each sample yielded at least 3 million CDR3-containing paired-end reads. First-strand cDNA synthesis was performed from all RNA using the Mint cDNA synthesis kit, with priming by a TRBC-specific oligonucleotide. Following uracil-DNA glycosylase treatment, all cDNA underwent a first 18-cycle PCR with the universal primers M1SS and BC2_uni_R. On the study's bioinformatics: For normalization, 1 million high-quality reads were randomly selected from each sample, with every read carrying a distinct molecular identifier. Instead of being binned into consensus sequences, reads with shared molecular identifiers were discarded. CDR3 identification, clonotype clustering and error correction used MiTCR with a Q25 quality threshold and the strictest error-elimination algorithm. A nonparametric unseen species model with Euler transformation was used to estimate lower-bound total TCR beta diversity. TCRdb redid the processing of the public reads, applying fastp at Q25 and MiXCR, and retained in-frame beta chains. Rows matching on CDR3 protein sequence are summarized as one entry with the most common DNA and genes. These V and J calls are TCRdb output, not the study's own analysis. The sample table holds approximately 2,000,000 distinct CDR3 sequences, of which 30% to 40% were seen once. The ten biggest clones cover 23% of the sample.

Systemically healthy Caucasian individuals from Russia, approximately 39 in total and aged about 6 to 90 years, were included as donors. About 9.1 milliliters of peripheral blood were collected from each donor into EDTA-treated Vacutainer tubes. Ficoll-Paque density-gradient centrifugation was used to isolate PBMCs, with at least 6.5 million per sample. Total RNA, at least 5.5 micrograms per sample, was extracted from PBMCs with Trizol reagent. The percentages of naive CD45RAhigh/CD27high T cells were determined by flow cytometry on a PBMC aliquot from every donor. The sequence is built from TRBV27 and TRBJ2-1; the D gene is possibly TRBD1, with 5 bases matching. Sample: blood. The TCR was taken from a human donor in good health. The DNA is TGTGCCAGCAGTCCTCGTTTTTCCGTAGGGGATGAGCAGTTCTTC. It specifies CASSPRFSVGDEQFF.